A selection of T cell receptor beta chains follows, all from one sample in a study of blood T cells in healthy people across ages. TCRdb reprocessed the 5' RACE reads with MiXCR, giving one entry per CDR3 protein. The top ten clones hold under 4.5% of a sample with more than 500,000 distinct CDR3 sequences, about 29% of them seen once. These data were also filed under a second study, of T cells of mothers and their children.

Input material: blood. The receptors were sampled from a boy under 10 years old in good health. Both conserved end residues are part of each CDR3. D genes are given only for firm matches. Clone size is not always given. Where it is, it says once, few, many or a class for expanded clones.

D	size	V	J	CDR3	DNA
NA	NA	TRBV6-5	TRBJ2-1	CASSYDRVNEQFF	TGTGCCAGCAGTTACGACCGGGTCAATGAGCAGTTCTTC
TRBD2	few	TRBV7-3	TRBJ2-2	CASSSISGGPTGELFF	TGTGCCAGCAGCTCAATATCGGGGGGGCCCACCGGGGAGCTGTTTTTT
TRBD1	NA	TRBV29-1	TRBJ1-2	CSVGTGSSNYGYTF	TGCAGCGTTGGGACAGGGTCTTCAAACTATGGCTACACCTTC
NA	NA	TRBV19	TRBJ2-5	CASPGGGETQYF	TGTGCCAGTCCCGGAGGGGGAGAGACCCAGTACTTC
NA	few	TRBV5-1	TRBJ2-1	CASSWEHDRPYNEQFF	TGCGCCAGCAGCTGGGAACACGACAGGCCCTACAATGAGCAGTTCTTC
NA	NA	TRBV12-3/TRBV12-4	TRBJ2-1	CASSLESARGLVTEQFF	TGTGCCAGCAGTTTAGAGTCAGCGAGGGGACTGGTTACTGAGCAGTTCTTC
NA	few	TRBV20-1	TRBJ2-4	CSARRGEAKNIQYF	TGCAGTGCTCGCCGTGGGGAAGCCAAAAACATTCAGTACTTC
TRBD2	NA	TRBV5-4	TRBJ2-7	CASSSSGTSDYEQYF	TGTGCCAGCAGCTCCTCCGGGACTAGCGACTACGAGCAGTACTTC
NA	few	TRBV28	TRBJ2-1	CASSLLLSSYNEQFF	TGTGCCAGCAGTTTATTACTTAGCTCCTACAATGAGCAGTTCTTC
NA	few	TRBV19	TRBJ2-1	CASSIAPGVEQFF	TGTGCCAGTAGTATAGCACCGGGCGTTGAGCAGTTCTTC
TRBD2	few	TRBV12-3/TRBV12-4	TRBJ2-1	CASSSGLAFGEQFF	TGTGCCAGCAGTTCGGGACTAGCGTTCGGTGAGCAGTTCTTC
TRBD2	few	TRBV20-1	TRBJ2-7	CSAETPGLPNYEQYF	TGCAGTGCAGAGACCCCGGGACTACCAAACTACGAGCAGTACTTC
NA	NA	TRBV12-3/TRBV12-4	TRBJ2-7	CASSLGGSTRLEQYF	TGTGCCAGCAGTTTAGGAGGGTCTACTAGACTCGAGCAGTACTTC
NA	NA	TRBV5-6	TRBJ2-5	CASSFIVGVQETQYF	TGTGCCAGCAGCTTCATCGTAGGGGTGCAAGAGACCCAGTACTTC
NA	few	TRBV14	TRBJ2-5	CASSRKRQETQYF	TGTGCCAGCAGCCGAAAGCGCCAAGAGACCCAGTACTTC
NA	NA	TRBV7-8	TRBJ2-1	CASTSPGEYNEQFF	TGTGCCAGCACCTCCCCGGGGGAATACAATGAGCAGTTCTTC
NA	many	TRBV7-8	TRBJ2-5	CASREGTEETQYF	TGTGCCAGCAGGGAGGGGACCGAAGAGACCCAGTACTTC
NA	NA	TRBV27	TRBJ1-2	CASKKTGHGYTF	TGTGCCAGCAAAAAAACAGGGCATGGCTACACCTTC
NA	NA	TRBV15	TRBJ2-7	CATSRDFSSYEQYF	TGTGCCACCAGCAGGGACTTCAGCTCCTACGAGCAGTACTTC
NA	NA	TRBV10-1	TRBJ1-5	CASSESTGNQPQHF	TGCGCCAGCAGTGAGTCAACAGGGAATCAGCCCCAGCATTTT
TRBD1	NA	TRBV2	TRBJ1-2	CASSESGTGFGYTF	TGTGCCAGCAGTGAATCCGGGACAGGGTTCGGCTACACCTTC
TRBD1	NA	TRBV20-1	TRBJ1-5	CSAITRTGGDQPQHF	TGCAGTGCTATAACCCGGACAGGGGGGGATCAGCCCCAGCATTTT
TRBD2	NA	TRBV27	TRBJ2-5	CASWGLAGPEFF	TGTGCCAGCTGGGGACTAGCGGGGCCAGAATTCTTC
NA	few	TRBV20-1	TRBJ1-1	CSARQTGSTEAFF	TGCAGTGCTAGACAAACAGGGAGCACTGAAGCTTTCTTT
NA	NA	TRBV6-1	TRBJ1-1	CANTRTRNTEAFF	TGTGCCAACACCCGGACAAGGAACACTGAAGCTTTCTTT
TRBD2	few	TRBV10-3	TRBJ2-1	CAISAGGEQFF	TGTGCCATCAGTGCGGGGGGGGAGCAGTTCTTC
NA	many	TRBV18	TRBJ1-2	CASSPAADLYGYTF	TGTGCCAGCTCACCAGCGGCAGACTTGTATGGCTACACCTTC
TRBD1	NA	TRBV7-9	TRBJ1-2	CTSRPNRGHGYTF	TGTACCAGCAGACCCAACAGGGGACATGGCTACACCTTC
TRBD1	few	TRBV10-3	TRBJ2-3	CAISTGGSTDTQYF	TGTGCCATCAGTACAGGGGGCAGCACAGATACGCAGTATTTT
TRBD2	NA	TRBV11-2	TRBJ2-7	CASSVGLASRGGQYF	TGTGCCAGCAGCGTCGGACTAGCGTCCCGAGGGGGGCAGTACTTC
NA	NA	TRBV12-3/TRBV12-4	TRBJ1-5	CASSLEGDSNQPQHF	TGTGCCAGCAGTCTCGAGGGAGACAGCAATCAGCCCCAGCATTTT
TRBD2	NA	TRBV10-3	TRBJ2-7	CAISERERGSYEQYF	TGTGCCATCAGTGAACGGGAGCGGGGCTCCTACGAGCAGTACTTC
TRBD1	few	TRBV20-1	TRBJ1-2	CSARGQGDYGYTF	TGCAGTGCTAGAGGTCAGGGGGACTATGGCTACACCTTC
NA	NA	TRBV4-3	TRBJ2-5	CASSPKSGGKETQYF	TGCGCCAGCAGCCCCAAAAGTGGGGGGAAAGAGACCCAGTACTTC
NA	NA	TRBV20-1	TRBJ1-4	CSARDGPGEKLFF	TGCAGTGCTAGAGATGGCCCGGGGGAAAAACTGTTTTTT
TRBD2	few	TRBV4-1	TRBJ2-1	CASSPRTSGGYNEQFF	TGCGCCAGCAGCCCACGGACTAGCGGGGGGTACAATGAGCAGTTCTTC
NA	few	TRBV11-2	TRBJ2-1	CASSRRTGGLAPYNEQFF	TGTGCCAGCAGCCGAAGGACAGGGGGACTAGCCCCCTACAATGAGCAGTTCTTC
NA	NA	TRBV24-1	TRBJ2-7	CATTVNYEQYF	TGTGCCACCACGGTCAACTACGAGCAGTACTTC
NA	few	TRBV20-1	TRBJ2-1	CSAPPRDRVAGGRYNEQFF	TGCAGTGCTCCCCCCCGGGACAGGGTGGCGGGAGGCCGCTACAATGAGCAGTTCTTC
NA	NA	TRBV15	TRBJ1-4	CATSRGGIMRGIREKLFF	TGTGCCACCAGCCGGGGGGGGATAATGCGGGGGATCCGTGAAAAACTGTTTTTT
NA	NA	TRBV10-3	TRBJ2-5	CAISGGSSGQPYTETQYF	TGTGCCATCAGTGGCGGATCGAGTGGACAGCCGTATACGGAGACCCAGTACTTC
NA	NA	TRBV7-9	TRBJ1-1	CASSSSNTEAFF	TGTGCCAGCAGCTCCTCCAACACTGAAGCTTTCTTT
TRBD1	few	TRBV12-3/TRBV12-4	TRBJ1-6	CASSRTGGYSPLHF	TGTGCCAGCAGTCGTACAGGGGGATATTCACCCCTCCACTTT
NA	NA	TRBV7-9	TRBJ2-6	CASSLSLLGANVLTF	TGTGCCAGCAGCTTATCTCTGTTAGGGGCCAACGTCCTGACTTTC
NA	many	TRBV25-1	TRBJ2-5	CASSAPPQETQYF	TGTGCCAGCAGTGCACCGCCCCAAGAGACCCAGTACTTC
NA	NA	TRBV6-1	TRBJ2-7	CASSPAPGLQPTYEQYF	TGTGCCAGCAGTCCAGCACCGGGACTGCAACCAACCTACGAGCAGTACTTC
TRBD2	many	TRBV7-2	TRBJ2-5	CASSLGAGGRETQYF	TGTGCCAGCAGCTTAGGCGCGGGAGGTCGAGAGACCCAGTACTTC
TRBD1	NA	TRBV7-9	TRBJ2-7	CASSTRNRGLYEQYF	TGTGCCAGCAGCACTAGAAACAGGGGTCTCTACGAGCAGTACTTC
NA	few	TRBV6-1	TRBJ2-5	CASTGDLRGGQYF	TGTGCCAGCACCGGCGACCTCCGGGGTGGCCAGTACTTC
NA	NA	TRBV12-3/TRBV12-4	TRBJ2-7	CASSSSGTGSYEQYF	TGTGCCAGCAGTTCCTCCGGGACTGGGTCCTACGAGCAGTACTTC
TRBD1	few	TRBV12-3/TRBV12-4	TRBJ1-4	CASRADRVANEKLFF	TGTGCCAGCAGAGCCGACAGGGTGGCTAATGAAAAACTGTTTTTT
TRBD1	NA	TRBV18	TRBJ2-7	CTSSQPTGASSYEQYF	TGTACCAGCTCACAGCCCACAGGGGCCAGCTCCTACGAGCAGTACTTC
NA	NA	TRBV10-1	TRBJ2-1	CASSETRTGEEFF	TGCGCCAGCAGTGAGACCAGGACGGGGGAGGAGTTCTTC
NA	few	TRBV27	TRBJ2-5	CASSFPGLETQYF	TGTGCCAGCAGTTTCCCCGGACTGGAGACCCAGTACTTC
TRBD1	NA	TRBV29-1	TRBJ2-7	CSVVEGQGFWPQNYEQYF	TGCAGCGTTGTAGAGGGACAGGGGTTCTGGCCCCAAAACTACGAGCAGTACTTC
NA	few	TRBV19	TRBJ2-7	CASSSGTSRSYEQYF	TGTGCCAGTAGTTCCGGGACTTCAAGGTCCTACGAGCAGTACTTC
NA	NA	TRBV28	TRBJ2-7	CASSSVADYSYEQYF	TGTGCCAGCAGTTCCGTAGCGGACTACTCCTACGAGCAGTACTTC
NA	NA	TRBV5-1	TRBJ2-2	CASSKGWGTNTGELFF	TGCGCCAGCAGTAAGGGGTGGGGAACGAACACCGGGGAGCTGTTTTTT
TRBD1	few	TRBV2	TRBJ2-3	CASTGQGLGTDTQYF	TGTGCCAGCACCGGACAGGGCCTAGGCACAGATACGCAGTATTTT
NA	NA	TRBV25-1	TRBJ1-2	CASSGVYGYTF	TGTGCCAGCAGTGGCGTCTATGGCTACACCTTC